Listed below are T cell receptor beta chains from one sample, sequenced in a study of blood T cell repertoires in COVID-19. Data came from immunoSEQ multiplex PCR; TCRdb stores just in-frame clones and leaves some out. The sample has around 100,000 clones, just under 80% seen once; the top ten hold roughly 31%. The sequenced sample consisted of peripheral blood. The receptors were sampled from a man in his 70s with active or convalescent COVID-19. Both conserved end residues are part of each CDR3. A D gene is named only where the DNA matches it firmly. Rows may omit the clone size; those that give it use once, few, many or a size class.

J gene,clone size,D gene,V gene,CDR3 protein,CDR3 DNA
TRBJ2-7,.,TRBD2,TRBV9,CASSVAADERDPYEQYF,TGTGCCAGCAGCGTAGCCGCTGACGAGCGGGACCCCTACGAGCAGTACTTC
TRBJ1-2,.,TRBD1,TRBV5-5,CASSIQGNYGYTF,TGTGCCAGCAGCATACAGGGGAACTATGGCTACACCTTC
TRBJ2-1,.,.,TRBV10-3,CAISSPTYNEQFF,TGTGCCATCTCAAGCCCAACCTACAATGAGCAGTTCTTC
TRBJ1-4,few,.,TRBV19,CASSINNASRKEKLFF,TGTGCCAGTAGTATAAATAACGCCTCGCGGAAAGAAAAACTGTTTTTT
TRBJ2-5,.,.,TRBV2,CASRMNSLPAETQYF,TGTGCCAGCAGGATGAACTCCCTCCCCGCGGAGACCCAGTACTTC
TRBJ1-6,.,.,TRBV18,CASSPMDSFNSPLHF,TGTGCCAGCTCACCAATGGACAGCTTTAATTCACCCCTCCACTTT
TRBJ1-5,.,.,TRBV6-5,CASRSRGEGNQPQHF,TGTGCCAGCAGAAGCAGGGGAGAAGGCAATCAGCCCCAGCATTTT
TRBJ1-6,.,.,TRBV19,CASSRGRSNSPLHF,TGTGCCAGTAGTAGGGGCAGGTCAAATTCACCCCTCCACTTT
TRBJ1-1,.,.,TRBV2,CASSEAEGSITEAFF,TGTGCCAGCAGTGAAGCAGAGGGTTCGATCACTGAAGCTTTCTTT
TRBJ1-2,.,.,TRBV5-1,CASSLEGNYGYTF,TGCGCCAGCAGCTTGGAGGGGAACTATGGCTACACCTTC
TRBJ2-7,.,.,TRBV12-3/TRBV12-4,CASQRTGTYEQYF,TGTGCCAGCCAAAGAACGGGAACCTACGAGCAGTACTTC
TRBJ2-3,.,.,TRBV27,CASSPAGWTSTDTQYF,TGTGCCAGCAGTCCGGCGGGGTGGACTAGCACAGATACGCAGTATTTT
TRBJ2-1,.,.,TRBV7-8,CASSLSGASYNEQFF,TGTGCCAGCAGCTTATCAGGGGCCTCCTACAATGAGCAGTTCTTC
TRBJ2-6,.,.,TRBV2,CASGGVRGANVLTF,TGTGCCAGCGGAGGGGTGCGGGGGGCCAACGTCCTGACTTTC
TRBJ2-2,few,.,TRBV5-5,CASSLGSAGELFF,TGTGCCAGCAGCTTGGGCTCAGCCGGGGAGCTGTTTTTT
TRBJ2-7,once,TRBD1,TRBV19,CASSVAWTGSDEQYF,TGTGCCAGTAGCGTAGCTTGGACAGGCAGTGACGAGCAGTACTTC
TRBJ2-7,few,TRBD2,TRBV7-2,CASSYSGRFSYEQYF,TGTGCCAGCAGCTATAGCGGGAGGTTCTCCTACGAGCAGTACTTC
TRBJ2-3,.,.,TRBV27,CASSLSGASTDTQYF,TGTGCCAGCAGTTTATCTGGGGCTAGCACAGATACGCAGTATTTT
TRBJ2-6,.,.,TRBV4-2,CASSSRGGSGANVLTF,TGTGCCAGCAGCTCAAGAGGGGGATCTGGGGCCAACGTCCTGACTTTC